This section outlines one T cell receptor (beta chain) sequence together with its context. Followed over time, Seattle patients had been enrolled while infection was active. This sample is drawn from a study of blood T cell repertoires in COVID-19. Background on the study: The United States, Italy and Spain were the sources of the acute and convalescent COVID-19 samples.

The V end was cut by 0 bases, the J end by 7 bases, with 13 bases between. The CDR3 covers 15 residues. From germline, CDR1 is SGHAT and CDR2 FQNNGV. Authors' methods: Amplifying reference gene primers gave estimates of nucleated cell counts. Sequencing was performed with immunoSEQ multiplex PCR; in TCRdb, only in-frame clones are kept and a portion is missing. The V and J calls and the clone size are those of that table, but D and trimming were determined from the DNA. In the table there are about 300,000 clones, about nine tenths of which are singletons. Sequencing was done on a sample of peripheral blood. The chain uses TRBV11-2 and TRBJ1-3, with D perhaps TRBD1 (6 bases). The clonotype originates from a woman in her twenties or thirties with COVID-19, enrolled during active disease. The CDR3 coding sequence is TGTGCCAGCAGCTTAGAGGGCAGGGGTCTCAACACCATATATTTT. Its protein is CASSLEGRGLNTIYF. Based on the CDR3 plus reference TRBV11-2 and TRBJ1-3, the full variable domain is EAGVAQSPRYKIIEKRQSVAFWCNPISGHATLYWYQQILGQGPKLLIQFQNNGVVDDSQLPKDRFSAERLKGVDSTLKIQPAKLEDSAVYLCASSLEGRGLNTIYFGEGSWLTVV.